The text below deals with one T cell receptor beta chain. The target antigen is unknown. This sample was taken from a study of brain T cells in children with intractable seizures. This CDR3 has 15 residues. Germline loops: CDR1 MNHEY, CDR2 SVGAGI. Losses at the gene ends were 6 bases for V and 3 bases for J; bases not matched to a gene: 9. Broader study findings: Absence of clones before surgery may stem from lower sequencing depth.

Assay: immunoSEQ multiplex PCR; the TCRdb copy retains only in-frame clones and omits some. Here the sample spans 100,000 to 120,000 clones, roughly 94% being singletons. This chain joins TRBV6-5 and TRBJ2-7, with 9 positions matching TRBD1. The sample was peripheral blood, taken at surgery. This TCR was sampled from a boy less than two years old with hemimegalencephaly and intractable seizures. The CDR3: CASRPYRDRDYEQYF. As DNA, the CDR3 is TGTGCCAGCAGACCTTACCGGGACAGGGACTACGAGCAGTACTTC.